Each of the 15 T cell receptor beta chains below was sequenced from the same sample in a study of T cell repertoires in cytomegalovirus infection. MiXCR was run by TCRdb on the reads, yielding one entry per CDR3 protein. The sample yields roughly 240,000 distinct CDR3 sequences, under 8.5% seen once. The sequenced sample consisted of PBMCs. Every receptor here comes from a human donor in good health (CMV status not recorded). Some clones in this sample may be carry-over from other donors' samples.

This clonotype came up many times. The CDR3 nucleotides read TGCGCCAGCAGCCAAGATCGTTTTGGAGCAGATACGCAGTATTTT. Translation gives CASSQDRFGADTQYF. The chain combines TRBV4-3 with TRBJ2-3, with unresolved D. The length of the CDR3 is 15 residues. V lost 0 bases and J lost 4, with 11 bases in between. The germline gives CDR1 LGHNA, CDR2 YSLEER.

This clonotype showed up many times. The chain is built from TRBV6-2 or TRBV6-3 and TRBJ2-4, with D perhaps being TRBD1 or TRBD2 (5 bases each). The germline V gene has CDR1 MNHEY and CDR2 SVGEGT. The germline V and J ends were trimmed by 2 bases and 5 bases, with 13 bases remaining between them. The CDR3 totals 15 residues. Here the CDR3 reads CASSYGLRDENIQYF. The CDR3 DNA reads TGTGCCAGCAGTTACGGGCTACGGGACGAAAACATTCAGTACTTC.

This clonotype came up many times. The chain uses TRBV19 and TRBJ1-5; D unclear. The germline V and J ends were trimmed by 5 bases and 0 bases, with 11 bases remaining between them. In germline, CDR1 is LNHDA, CDR2 SQIVND (reference sequence). The CDR3 runs to 15 residues. The CDR3 DNA sequence: TGTGCCAGTAGTGCCCGGGGATCTAGCAATCAGCCCCAGCATTTT. Translation gives CASSARGSSNQPQHF.

This clonotype has at least ten counts. This chain connects TRBV7-8 to TRBJ2-5; D is ambiguous. Germline V gene lookup returns CDR1 SGHVS and CDR2 FQNEAQ. V lost 6 bases, J lost 6 bases, and 14 bases lay in between. This CDR3 has 13 amino acids. CDR3 region: CASSSMSSQTQYF. The CDR3 nucleotides are TGTGCCAGCAGTTCCATGAGCAGTCAGACCCAGTACTTC.

This clonotype has a count of ten or more. The V gene is TRBV7-8, the J gene TRBJ2-7; no clear D. The CDR3 is 13 amino acids. Germline loops: CDR1 SGHVS, CDR2 FQNEAQ. V lost 8 bases to trimming and J lost 5 bases, with 16 bases between them. CDR3 nucleotides: TGTGCCAGCGGCGGTCACCCCGAAGACGAGCAGTACTTC. Translated: CASGGHPEDEQYF.

This clonotype was counted ten times or more. The rearrangement uses TRBV7-2 and TRBJ1-2; possibly TRBD1 for D (5 bases). The V gene's germline CDR1 is SGHTA and CDR2 FQGNSA. The ends were cut back, 7 bases at V and 6 bases at J, with 18 bases in the middle. CDR3 length equals 14 residues. CDR3 nucleotides: TGTGCCAGCACCTCGGTGGGAGGGACGCATGGCTACACCTTC. Encoded protein: CASTSVGGTHGYTF.

This clonotype was observed at least ten times. The genes are TRBV19 and TRBJ2-7; possibly TRBD2 for D (5 bases). Germline loops: CDR1 LNHDA, CDR2 SQIVND (reference sequence). This CDR3 is 14 amino acids long. The V and J ends lost 5 bases and 0 bases respectively, with 11 bases between them. CDR3 residues: CASSATGSSYEQYF. The CDR3 nucleotides are TGTGCCAGTAGTGCGACGGGGAGCTCCTACGAGCAGTACTTC.

This clonotype was seen ten or more times. The chain recombines TRBV10-3 with TRBJ2-7; D remains ambiguous. Trimming took 0 bases from V and 0 from J, leaving 6 bases between them. The CDR3 has 14 residues. Germline-derived CDR1 and CDR2 are ENHRY and SYGVKD. The CDR3 DNA is TGTGCCATCAGTGAGTCCAGGAGCTCCTACGAGCAGTACTTC. Translated: CAISESRSSYEQYF.

Ten or more counts support this clonotype. The chain combines TRBV6-6 with TRBJ2-3; TRBD1 aligns across 10 bases. The V and J ends lost 6 bases and 3 bases, in that order; junction bases with no gene match: 9. CDR3 length: 16 amino acids. CDR1 MNHNY and CDR2 SVGAGI come from the germline V gene (reference sequence). CDR3 bases: TGTGCCAGCAGGGGGACAGGGGTGTCTTTAACAGATACGCAGTATTTT. Translating it yields CASRGTGVSLTDTQYF.

This clonotype was detected many times. A junction end diverges from the germline sequence, so it may reflect a read error. The chain couples TRBV10-3 to TRBJ1-5; D remains ambiguous. Germline loops: CDR1 ENHRY, CDR2 SYGVKD. This CDR3 has 13 amino acids. The CDR3: CAIGETGNQPQHF. CDR3 coding DNA: TGTGCCATCGGTGAGACGGGGAATCAGCCCCAGCATTTT.

At least ten counts were recorded for this clonotype. The chain uses TRBV10-3 and TRBJ1-1; 8 bases match TRBD1. Germline V gene lookup returns CDR1 ENHRY and CDR2 SYGVKD. The V segment lost 0 bases and the J segment 4 bases; nucleotides outside the gene matches: 4. The CDR3 consists of 15 residues. CDR3 protein: CAISESTGESTEAFF. The CDR3 nucleotides read TGTGCCATCAGTGAGTCGACAGGGGAGAGCACTGAAGCTTTCTTT.

There are many counts of this clonotype. The chain recombines TRBV7-3 with TRBJ2-1; a weak D match, TRBD2 (7 bases). This CDR3 has 18 amino acids. V was cut by 4 bases and J by 6 bases, with 25 bases left in between. Germline V gene lookup returns CDR1 SGHTA and CDR2 FQGTGA. In DNA form, the CDR3 reads TGTGCCAGCAGCTCTAGTCTCCCTGGGGGGGCCACTCGCAATGAGCAGTTCTTC. Translation: CASSSSLPGGATRNEQFF.

This clonotype was counted ten times or more. The chain has TRBV6-6 and TRBJ1-1; TRBD1 might be the D (5 bases). CDR1 and CDR2 from the germline V gene are MNHNY and SVGAGI (reference sequence). The germline V and J ends were trimmed by 6 bases and 3 bases, with 14 bases remaining between them. CDR3 length: 14 amino acids. CDR3 DNA: TGTGCCAGCAGGTCGACAGAAGCCTACACTGAAGCTTTCTTT. It encodes CASRSTEAYTEAFF.

This clonotype was seen a few times. This CDR3 is CASSTDREEAFF. The CDR3 DNA reads as TGTGCCAGCAGCACAGACAGGGAGGAAGCTTTCTTT. The chain recombines TRBV11-2 with TRBJ1-1; TRBD1 matches at 7 bases. The CDR3 length is 12 residues. CDR1 is SGHAT and CDR2 is FQNNGV in the germline V gene. Losses at the gene ends were 5 bases for V and 8 bases for J; bases not matched to a gene: 5.

Concerning this clonotype: It may be a read error: a sequence one base away is much more abundant. The chain joins TRBV7-9 to TRBJ2-7, with 12 positions matching TRBD2. Trimming cost V 5 bases and J 2 bases; bases outside gene matches: 4. Germline V gene data show CDR1 as SEHNR and CDR2 as FQNEAQ (reference sequence). This CDR3 has 15 amino acids. The CDR3 reads CASSHTSGGTYEQYF. Here the CDR3 DNA reads TGTGCCAGCAGCCATACTAGCGGGGGGACCTACGAGCAGTACTTC.